In this sample, the clone carrying this T cell receptor (beta chain) turned up a few times. V lost 4 bases to trimming and J lost 0 bases, with 25 bases between them. The CDR3 covers 19 residues. Germline CDR1 reads MNHEY; CDR2 reads SMNVEV (reference sequence). Using RNA transcripts as the source, TCR beta CDR3 regions were amplified. A set of HTBI primers served as the primers for a first-round RT-PCR of the TCR CDR3. A single record per CDR3 protein comes from TCRdb applying MiXCR to the multiplex PCR reads. The sample contains 700,000 or so distinct CDR3 sequences, roughly 15% of which appear only once. The sample belongs to a study of T cells in Graves' hyperthyroidism and ophthalmopathy.

The chain employs TRBV27 and TRBJ2-7; weak D call: TRBD1 (5 bases). The sequence was collected from a man aged 18 to 29 with Graves' hyperthyroidism. The sample consisted of blood. The CDR3 protein is CASSSPYAPTQGNSYEQYF. CDR3 bases: TGTGCCAGCAGTTCCCCTTATGCCCCGACGCAGGGAAACTCCTACGAGCAGTACTTC.